This is a list of T cell receptor beta chains from one sample in a study of shared clonotypes between healthy human individuals. Data came from immunoSEQ multiplex PCR; TCRdb stores just in-frame clones and leaves some out. The sample shows about a million clones, more than 65% of them seen only once. Sequenced sample: memory CD4+ T cells sorted from blood. These receptors all come from a man younger than 35 in good health. Both conserved end residues are part of each CDR3. D genes are given only for firm matches. Only some rows state a clone size, as once, few, many or a class for expanded clones.

TGTGCCAGCAGCCTAGGAGCTAATGAAAAACTGTTTTTT,CASSLGANEKLFF,NA,TRBJ1-4,TRBV7-2,NA
TGTGCCAGCAGTTTACTCGGACTCGAGCAGTACTTC,CASSLLGLEQYF,NA,TRBJ2-7,TRBV28,NA
TGTGCCAGCAGCCCTGAAGGGGCATACACCGGGGAGCTGTTTTTT,CASSPEGAYTGELFF,NA,TRBJ2-2,TRBV7-8,NA
TGTGCCAGCAGCCAAGCGAGATTTACTTTCACAGATACGCAGTATTTT,CASSQARFTFTDTQYF,few,TRBJ2-3,TRBV14,NA
TGTGCCAGCAGTTCTTCCGGGCGGGGTCGCTACAATGAGCAGTTCTTC,CASSSSGRGRYNEQFF,NA,TRBJ2-1,TRBV6-5,NA
TGTGCCAGCAGCTTACTGCGGAACACCGGGGAGCTGTTTTTT,CASSLLRNTGELFF,NA,TRBJ2-2,TRBV7-2,NA
TGTGCCAGCAGCTCGGGACCGACCCTTTACGAGCAGTACTTC,CASSSGPTLYEQYF,NA,TRBJ2-7,TRBV28,NA
TGTGCCAGCAGCGTAGGGCCTAGCGGGGGCCAAGAGACCCAGTACTTC,CASSVGPSGGQETQYF,NA,TRBJ2-5,TRBV9,TRBD2
TGTGCCAGCAGCGCCCTCCTCGCCACTGAAGCTTTCTTT,CASSALLATEAFF,NA,TRBJ1-1,TRBV9,NA
TGCGCCAGCAGCCAAGGGATAACGGGAGGGTCAGAGACCCAGTACTTC,CASSQGITGGSETQYF,NA,TRBJ2-5,TRBV4-3,TRBD2
TGTGCCAGTAGTATAGAGGCGGACAGGTTGAACACTGAAGCTTTCTTT,CASSIEADRLNTEAFF,NA,TRBJ1-1,TRBV19,TRBD1
TGTGCCAGCAGCTTGGATGGGGTGACGAGGAACACTGAAGCTTTCTTT,CASSLDGVTRNTEAFF,few,TRBJ1-1,TRBV5-4,NA
TGTGCCAGCAGTTCCCCCCTCCCCCAGCATTTT,CASSSPLPQHF,NA,TRBJ1-5,TRBV28,NA
TGTGCCAGCAGCCCACACCGGACAGTCACCGGGGAGCTGTTTTTT,CASSPHRTVTGELFF,NA,TRBJ2-2,TRBV9,NA
TGCGCCAGCAGCTTGATGTGGGGGGGTAGCAACACTGAAGCTTTCTTT,CASSLMWGGSNTEAFF,NA,TRBJ1-1,TRBV5-1,NA
TGTGCCAGCAGCCCCCGGATAGCGGGGGTGGATGAGCAGTTCTTC,CASSPRIAGVDEQFF,NA,TRBJ2-1,TRBV11-1,TRBD2
TGTGCCAGCAGCTTAGTACTAGCGGGGAGTACCGAGCAGTACTTC,CASSLVLAGSTEQYF,NA,TRBJ2-7,TRBV13,TRBD2
TGTGCCAGCAGTCGGACAGCTAACTATGGCTACACCTTC,CASSRTANYGYTF,NA,TRBJ1-2,TRBV2,NA
TGTGCCAGCAGCTCGGGACAGGAGGCTTATGGCTACACCTTC,CASSSGQEAYGYTF,NA,TRBJ1-2,TRBV5-4,TRBD1
TGCGCCAGCAGCCAAGGATTAGCCTCGGGAGTTGGTTCACCCCTCCACTTT,CASSQGLASGVGSPLHF,NA,TRBJ1-6,TRBV4-1,NA
TGCGCCAGCAGCTTGCAGGAGCCTAACTATGGCTACACCTTC,CASSLQEPNYGYTF,many,TRBJ1-2,TRBV5-1,NA
TGTGCCAGTAATAGGGGGACGAACACCGGGGAGCTGTTTTTT,CASNRGTNTGELFF,NA,TRBJ2-2,TRBV19,NA
TGTGCCAGCAGCTCTGTCACCATATATTTT,CASSSVTIYF,NA,TRBJ1-3,TRBV5-8,NA
TGTGCCAGCAGCCTACTAGCGGGGGGGATCAATGAGCAGTTCTTC,CASSLLAGGINEQFF,NA,TRBJ2-1,TRBV6-5,TRBD2
TGTGCCAGCAGCTTAGGGTTCCAGACCGACGAGCAGTACTTC,CASSLGFQTDEQYF,few,TRBJ2-7,TRBV7-2,NA
TGTGCCAGCAGCTTGGACCCCACCGGACAGCGTCTTTATGGCTACACCTTC,CASSLDPTGQRLYGYTF,few,TRBJ1-2,TRBV5-5,NA
TGTGCCAGCAGCCAACAGGGGTTAACCTACGAGCAGTACTTC,CASSQQGLTYEQYF,NA,TRBJ2-7,TRBV14,NA
TGTGCCAGTAGTTCTGACAGGGGGGCGAACATGAACACTGAAGCTTTCTTT,CASSSDRGANMNTEAFF,NA,TRBJ1-1,TRBV19,TRBD1
TGTGCCAGCAGTTACTCCACAGGGAAGGAGGGAGGGACCCAGTACTTC,CASSYSTGKEGGTQYF,NA,TRBJ2-5,TRBV6-5,NA
TGCGCCAGCAGCTCGGTGACTAGCAATGAGCAGTTCTTC,CASSSVTSNEQFF,NA,TRBJ2-1,TRBV5-1,NA
TGTGCCAGCAGTTCAGGGGGCACTAATGAAAAACTGTTTTTT,CASSSGGTNEKLFF,NA,TRBJ1-4,TRBV6-1,TRBD1
TGTGCCAGCAGTCCGGGACGGATGAACACTGAAGCTTTCTTT,CASSPGRMNTEAFF,NA,TRBJ1-1,TRBV2,NA
TGTGCCAGTAGTCCCTCGGCCCGAGGAGGCACTGAAGCTTTCTTT,CASSPSARGGTEAFF,NA,TRBJ1-1,TRBV19,NA
TGTGCCACTCGGACTCGATCTAGCACAGATACGCAGTATTTT,CATRTRSSTDTQYF,NA,TRBJ2-3,TRBV2,NA
TGTGCCAGCAGTGAGGGTGACGCCTATAATTCACCCCTCCACTTT,CASSEGDAYNSPLHF,NA,TRBJ1-6,TRBV6-1,NA
TGTGCCAGCAGCTTAAGAGGGGCAGGGTCGGGGACCTATAATTCACCCCTCCACTTT,CASSLRGAGSGTYNSPLHF,NA,TRBJ1-6,TRBV7-2,NA
TGTGCCAGCACCGAGGGTTCAGGGGCCAACGTCCTGACTTTC,CASTEGSGANVLTF,NA,TRBJ2-6,TRBV9,NA
TGTGCCAGCGGGATACCGACAGGGGGCCAGGAGCAGTTCTTC,CASGIPTGGQEQFF,NA,TRBJ2-1,TRBV27,TRBD1
TGTGCCAGCAGCCAAAACGGCCCCCAGTACTTC,CASSQNGPQYF,NA,TRBJ2-5,TRBV7-2,NA
TGTGCCAGCAGCTTGGGAACAGGGACTTTTCAGCCCCAGCATTTT,CASSLGTGTFQPQHF,NA,TRBJ1-5,TRBV7-9,NA
TGTGCCAGCAGCCAAGGGGGGGGGAAGAGTAATGAAAAACTGTTTTTT,CASSQGGGKSNEKLFF,few,TRBJ1-4,TRBV7-9,NA
TGTGCCAGCATAGGTAGTGAACAGCCCCAGCATTTT,CASIGSEQPQHF,NA,TRBJ1-5,TRBV6-1,NA
TGTGCCAGCAGCTCGACCCCTACCCAGGAGGCAGAAAAACTGTTTTTT,CASSSTPTQEAEKLFF,NA,TRBJ1-4,TRBV5-6,NA
TGTGCCAGCAGCCCACCTGAGCAGTACTTC,CASSPPEQYF,NA,TRBJ2-7,TRBV21-1,NA
TGTGCCAGCAGTGTACGAAGCGATACGCAGTATTTT,CASSVRSDTQYF,NA,TRBJ2-3,TRBV2,NA
TGCGCCAGCAGCTTGGAAGCCGGACCGACGCAGTATTTT,CASSLEAGPTQYF,NA,TRBJ2-3,TRBV5-1,NA